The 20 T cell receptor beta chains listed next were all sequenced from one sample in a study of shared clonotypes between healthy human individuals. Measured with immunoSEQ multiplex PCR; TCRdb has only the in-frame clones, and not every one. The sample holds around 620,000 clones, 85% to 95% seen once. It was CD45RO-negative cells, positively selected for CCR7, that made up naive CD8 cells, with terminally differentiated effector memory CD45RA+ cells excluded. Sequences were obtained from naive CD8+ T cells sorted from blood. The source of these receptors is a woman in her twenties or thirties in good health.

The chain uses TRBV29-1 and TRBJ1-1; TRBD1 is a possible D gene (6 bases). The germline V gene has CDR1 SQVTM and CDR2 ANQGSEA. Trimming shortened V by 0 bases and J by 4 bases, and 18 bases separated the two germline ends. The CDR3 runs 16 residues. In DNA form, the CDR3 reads TGCAGCGTTGAAGAAGGGTACCGGCAGGGGATCACTGAAGCTTTCTTT. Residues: CSVEEGYRQGITEAFF.

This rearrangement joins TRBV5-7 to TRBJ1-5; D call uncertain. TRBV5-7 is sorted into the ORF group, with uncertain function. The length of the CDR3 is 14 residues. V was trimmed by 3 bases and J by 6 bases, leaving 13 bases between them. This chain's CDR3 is CASSSLGAGQPQHF. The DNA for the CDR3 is TGTGCCAGCAGCTCGTTAGGTGCGGGTCAGCCCCAGCATTTT.

The CDR3 sequence: CASSVGDRGYYGYTF. The DNA for the CDR3 is TGTGCCAGCAGCGTTGGGGACAGGGGATATTATGGCTACACCTTC. The chain joins TRBV9 to TRBJ1-2; 10 bases agree with TRBD1. Per germline, CDR1 SGDLS and CDR2 YYNGEE. CDR3 size: 15 residues. J lost 5 bases, V lost 2 bases, and 6 bases had no gene match.

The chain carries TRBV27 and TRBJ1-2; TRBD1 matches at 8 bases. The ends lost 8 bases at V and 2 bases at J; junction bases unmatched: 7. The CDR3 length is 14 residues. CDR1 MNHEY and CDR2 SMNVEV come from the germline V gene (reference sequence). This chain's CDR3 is CASSPGGANYGYTF. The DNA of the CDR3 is TGTGCCAGCTCCCCAGGGGGCGCCAACTATGGCTACACCTTC.

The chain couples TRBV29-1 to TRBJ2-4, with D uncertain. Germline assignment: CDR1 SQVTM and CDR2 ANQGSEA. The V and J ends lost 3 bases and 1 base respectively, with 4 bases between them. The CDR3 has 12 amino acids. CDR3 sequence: CSVEGAKNIQYF. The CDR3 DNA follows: TGCAGCGTTGAGGGGGCCAAAAACATTCAGTACTTC. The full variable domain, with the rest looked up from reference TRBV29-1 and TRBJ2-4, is SAVISQKPSRDICQRGTSLTIQCQVDSQVTMMFWYRQQPGQSLTLIATANQGSEATYESGFVIDKFPISRPNLTFSTLTVSNMSPEDSSIYLCSVEGAKNIQYFGAGTRLSVL.

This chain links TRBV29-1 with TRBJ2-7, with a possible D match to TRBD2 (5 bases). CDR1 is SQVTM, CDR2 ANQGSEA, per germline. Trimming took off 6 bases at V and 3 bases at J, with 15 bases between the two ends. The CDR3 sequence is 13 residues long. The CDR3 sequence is CSVLAIGSYEQYF. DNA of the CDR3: TGCAGCGTGTTAGCAATAGGGAGCTACGAGCAGTACTTC.

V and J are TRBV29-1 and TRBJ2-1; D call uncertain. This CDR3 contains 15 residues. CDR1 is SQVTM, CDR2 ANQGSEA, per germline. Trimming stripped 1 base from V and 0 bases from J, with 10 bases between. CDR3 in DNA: TGCAGCGTTGAAGGGGGTCTGAGCTCCTACAATGAGCAGTTCTTC. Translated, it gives CSVEGGLSSYNEQFF.

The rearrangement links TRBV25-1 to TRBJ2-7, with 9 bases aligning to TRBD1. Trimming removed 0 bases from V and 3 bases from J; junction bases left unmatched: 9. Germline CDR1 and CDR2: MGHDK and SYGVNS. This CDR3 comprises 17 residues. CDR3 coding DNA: TGTGCCAGCAGTGAATATGTGGGACAGGGACCCCACTACGAGCAGTACTTC. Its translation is CASSEYVGQGPHYEQYF.

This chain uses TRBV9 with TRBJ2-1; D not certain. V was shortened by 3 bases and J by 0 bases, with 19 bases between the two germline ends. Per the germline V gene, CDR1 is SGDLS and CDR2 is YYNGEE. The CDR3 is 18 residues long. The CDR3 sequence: CASSESRQPTGSYNEQFF. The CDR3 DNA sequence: TGTGCCAGCAGCGAGAGTCGGCAACCAACGGGCTCCTACAATGAGCAGTTCTTC.

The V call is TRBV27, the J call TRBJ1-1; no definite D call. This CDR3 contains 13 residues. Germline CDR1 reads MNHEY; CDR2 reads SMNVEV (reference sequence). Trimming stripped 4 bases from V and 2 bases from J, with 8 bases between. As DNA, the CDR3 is TGTGCCAGCAGTTACGCAGATAACACTGAAGCTTTCTTT. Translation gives CASSYADNTEAFF.

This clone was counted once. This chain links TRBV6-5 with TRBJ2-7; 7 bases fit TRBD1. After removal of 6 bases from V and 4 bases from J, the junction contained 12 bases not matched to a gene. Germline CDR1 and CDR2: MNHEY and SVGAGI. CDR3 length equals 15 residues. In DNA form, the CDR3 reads TGTGCCAGCAGCCAAGGACAGGCAACGCTTTACGAGCAGTACTTC. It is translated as CASSQGQATLYEQYF.

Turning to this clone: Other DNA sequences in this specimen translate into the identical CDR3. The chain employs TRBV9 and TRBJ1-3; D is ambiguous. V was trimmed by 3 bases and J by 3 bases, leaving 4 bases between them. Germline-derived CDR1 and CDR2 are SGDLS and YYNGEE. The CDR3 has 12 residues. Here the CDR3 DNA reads TGTGCCAGCAGCGGCCTTGGAAACACCATATATTTT. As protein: CASSGLGNTIYF.

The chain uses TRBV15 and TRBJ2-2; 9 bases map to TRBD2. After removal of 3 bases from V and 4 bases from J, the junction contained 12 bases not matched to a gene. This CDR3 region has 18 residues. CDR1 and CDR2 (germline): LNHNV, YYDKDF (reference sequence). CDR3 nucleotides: TGTGCCACCAGCAGTCGAAACCCAGGACTAGCGCCCACCGGGGAGCTGTTTTTT. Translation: CATSSRNPGLAPTGELFF. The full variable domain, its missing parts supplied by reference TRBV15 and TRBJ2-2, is DAMVIQNPRYQVTQFGKPVTLSCSQTLNHNVMYWYQQKSSQAPKLLFHYYDKDFNNEADTPDNFQSRRPNTSFCFLDIRSPGLGDTAMYLCATSSRNPGLAPTGELFFGEGSRLTVL.

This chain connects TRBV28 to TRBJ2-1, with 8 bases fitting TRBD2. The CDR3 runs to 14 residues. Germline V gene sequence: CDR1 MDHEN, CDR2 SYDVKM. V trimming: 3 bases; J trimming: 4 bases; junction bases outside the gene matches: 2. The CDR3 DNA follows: TGTGCCAGCAGTTTGGTAGCGGGATACAATGAGCAGTTCTTC. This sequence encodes CASSLVAGYNEQFF.

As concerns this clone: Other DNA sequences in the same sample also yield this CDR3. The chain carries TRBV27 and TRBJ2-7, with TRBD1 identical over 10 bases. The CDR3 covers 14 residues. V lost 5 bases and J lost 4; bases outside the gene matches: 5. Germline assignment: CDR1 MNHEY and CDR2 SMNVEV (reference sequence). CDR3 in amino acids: CASSEGQGFYEQYF. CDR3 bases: TGTGCCAGCAGTGAGGGACAGGGGTTTTACGAGCAGTACTTC.

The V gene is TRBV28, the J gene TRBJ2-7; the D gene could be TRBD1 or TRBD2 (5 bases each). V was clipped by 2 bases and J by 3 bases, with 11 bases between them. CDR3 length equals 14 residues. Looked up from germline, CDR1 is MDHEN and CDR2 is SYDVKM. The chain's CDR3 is CASSLRGAYYEQYF. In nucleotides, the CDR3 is TGTGCCAGCAGTTTACGAGGGGCCTACTACGAGCAGTACTTC.

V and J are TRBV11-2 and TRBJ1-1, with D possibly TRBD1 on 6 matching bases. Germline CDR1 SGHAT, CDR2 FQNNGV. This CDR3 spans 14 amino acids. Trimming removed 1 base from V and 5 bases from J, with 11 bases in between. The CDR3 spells CASSLGGLWTEAFF. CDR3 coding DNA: TGTGCCAGCAGCTTAGGGGGGCTTTGGACTGAAGCTTTCTTT. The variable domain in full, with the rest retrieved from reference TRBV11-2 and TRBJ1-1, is EAGVAQSPRYKIIEKRQSVAFWCNPISGHATLYWYQQILGQGPKLLIQFQNNGVVDDSQLPKDRFSAERLKGVDSTLKIQPAKLEDSAVYLCASSLGGLWTEAFFGQGTRLTVV.

The CDR3 nucleotides read TGCGCCAGCAGCTTGGACGGGGGCGCGGGCAATGAGCAGTTCTTC. Its translation is CASSLDGGAGNEQFF. The V gene is TRBV5-1, the J gene TRBJ2-1; D could derive from TRBD1 or TRBD2 (6 bases each). This CDR3 is 15 amino acids long. The germline CDR1 and CDR2 sequences are SGHRS and YFSETQ. With 0 bases removed from V and 6 bases from J, the gap between germline ends came to 13 bases.

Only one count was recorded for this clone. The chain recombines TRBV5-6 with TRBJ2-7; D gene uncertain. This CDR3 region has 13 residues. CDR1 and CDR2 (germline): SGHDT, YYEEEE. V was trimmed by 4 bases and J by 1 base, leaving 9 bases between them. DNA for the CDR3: TGTGCCAGCAGCCTGGCCCTTTCCTACGAGCAGTACTTC. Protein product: CASSLALSYEQYF.

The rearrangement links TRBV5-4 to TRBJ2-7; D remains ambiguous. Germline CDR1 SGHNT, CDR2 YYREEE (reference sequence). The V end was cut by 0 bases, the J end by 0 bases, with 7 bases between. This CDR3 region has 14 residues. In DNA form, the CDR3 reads TGTGCCAGCAGCTTGGGTGAAACCTCCTACGAGCAGTACTTC. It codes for CASSLGETSYEQYF.